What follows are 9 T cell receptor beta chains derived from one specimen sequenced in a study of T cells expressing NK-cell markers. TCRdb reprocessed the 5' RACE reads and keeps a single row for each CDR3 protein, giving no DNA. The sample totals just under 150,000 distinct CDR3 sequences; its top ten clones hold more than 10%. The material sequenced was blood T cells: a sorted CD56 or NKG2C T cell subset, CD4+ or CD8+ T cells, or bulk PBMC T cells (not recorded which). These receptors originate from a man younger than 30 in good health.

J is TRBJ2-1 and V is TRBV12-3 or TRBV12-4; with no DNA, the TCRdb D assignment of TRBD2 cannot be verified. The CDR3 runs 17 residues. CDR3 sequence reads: CASSLQGAGGPLNEQFF.

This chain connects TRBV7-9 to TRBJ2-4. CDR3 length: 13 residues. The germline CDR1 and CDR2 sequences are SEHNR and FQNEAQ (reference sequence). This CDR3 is CASSLSLQNIQYF. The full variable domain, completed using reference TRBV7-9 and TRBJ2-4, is DTGVSQNPRHKITKRGQNVTFRCDPISEHNRLYWYRQTLGQGPEFLTYFQNEAQLEKSRLLSDRFSAERPKGSFSTLEIQRTEQGDSAMYLCASSLSLQNIQYFGAGTRLSVL.

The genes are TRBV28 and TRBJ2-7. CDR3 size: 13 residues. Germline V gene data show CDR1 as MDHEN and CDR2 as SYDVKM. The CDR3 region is CASSPRMGWEQYF.

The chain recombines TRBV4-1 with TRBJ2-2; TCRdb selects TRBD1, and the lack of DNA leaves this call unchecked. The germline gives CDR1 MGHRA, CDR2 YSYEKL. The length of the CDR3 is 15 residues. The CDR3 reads CASTSGGWNTGELFF.

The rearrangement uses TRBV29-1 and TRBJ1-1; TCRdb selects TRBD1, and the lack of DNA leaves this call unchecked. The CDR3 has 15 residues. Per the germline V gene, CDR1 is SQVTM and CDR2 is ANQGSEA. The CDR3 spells CSVILTGNMNTEAFF. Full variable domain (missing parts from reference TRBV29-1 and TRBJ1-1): SAVISQKPSRDICQRGTSLTIQCQVDSQVTMMFWYRQQPGQSLTLIATANQGSEATYESGFVIDKFPISRPNLTFSTLTVSNMSPEDSSIYLCSVILTGNMNTEAFFGQGTRLTVV.

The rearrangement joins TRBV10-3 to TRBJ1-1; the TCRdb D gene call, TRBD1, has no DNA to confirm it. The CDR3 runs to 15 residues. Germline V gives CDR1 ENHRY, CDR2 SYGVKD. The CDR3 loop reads CAISGAGAVNTEAFF.

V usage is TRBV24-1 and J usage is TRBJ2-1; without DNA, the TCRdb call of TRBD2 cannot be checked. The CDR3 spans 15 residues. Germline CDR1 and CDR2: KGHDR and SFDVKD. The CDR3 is CATSKLAGANNEQFF.

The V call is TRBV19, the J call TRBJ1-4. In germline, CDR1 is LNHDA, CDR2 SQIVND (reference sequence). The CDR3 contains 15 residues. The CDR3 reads CASIQNGWTNEKLFF. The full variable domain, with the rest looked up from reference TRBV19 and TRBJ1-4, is DGGITQSPKYLFRKEGQNVTLSCEQNLNHDAMYWYRQDPGQGLRLIYYSQIVNDFQKGDIAEGYSVSREKKESFPLTVTSAQKNPTAFYLCASIQNGWTNEKLFFGSGTQLSVL.

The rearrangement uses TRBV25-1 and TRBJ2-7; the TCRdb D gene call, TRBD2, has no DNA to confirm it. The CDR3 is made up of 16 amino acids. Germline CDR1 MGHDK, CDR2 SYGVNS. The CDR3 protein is CASSETGTSGGYEQYF.